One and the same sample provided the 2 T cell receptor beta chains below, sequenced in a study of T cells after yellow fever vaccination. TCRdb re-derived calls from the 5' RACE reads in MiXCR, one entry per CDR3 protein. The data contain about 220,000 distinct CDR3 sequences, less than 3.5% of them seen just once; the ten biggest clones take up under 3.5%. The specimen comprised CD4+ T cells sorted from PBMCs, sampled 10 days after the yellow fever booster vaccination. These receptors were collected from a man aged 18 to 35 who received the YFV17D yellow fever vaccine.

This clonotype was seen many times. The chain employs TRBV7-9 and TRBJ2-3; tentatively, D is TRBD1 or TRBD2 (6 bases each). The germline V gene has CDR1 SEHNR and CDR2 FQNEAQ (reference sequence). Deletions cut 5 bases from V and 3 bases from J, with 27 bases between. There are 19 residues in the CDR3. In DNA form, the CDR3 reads TGTGCCAGCAGCCGCCTTCGGGGGCTATTGGTTTCGAGGACAGATACGCAGTATTTT. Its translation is CASSRLRGLLVSRTDTQYF.

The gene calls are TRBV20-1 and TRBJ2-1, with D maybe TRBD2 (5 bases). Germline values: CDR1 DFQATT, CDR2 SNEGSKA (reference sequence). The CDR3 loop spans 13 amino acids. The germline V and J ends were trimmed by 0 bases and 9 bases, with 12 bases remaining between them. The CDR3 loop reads CSARDPSGIEQFF. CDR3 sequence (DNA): TGCAGTGCTAGAGATCCAAGCGGAATTGAGCAGTTCTTC.